These T cell receptor beta chains were read from a single sample in a study of neurological immune-mediated disorders. TCRdb reprocessed the 5' RACE reads via MiXCR and lists one record per CDR3 protein. The table has around 79,000 distinct CDR3 sequences, approximately 14% seen once. The sample consisted of PBMCs. Receptors originate from a woman aged 45-65 years in good health. Each CDR3 is given with its conserved first and last residue. Each record gives: V gene, J gene, clone size, D gene, CDR3 protein, CDR3 DNA. The D gene is left open where the match is weak. Clone size, where shown, is once, few, many, or a class for clones that have expanded.

v_gene: TRBV7-9
j_gene: TRBJ2-7
abundance: .
d_gene: TRBD2
CDR3aa: CASSLSPGLAGVGLLYEQYF
CDR3nt: TGTGCCAGCAGCTTATCACCGGGACTAGCGGGAGTAGGACTCTTATACGAGCAGTACTTC

v_gene: TRBV7-2
j_gene: TRBJ2-7
abundance: many
d_gene: .
CDR3aa: CASSLRAKAYEQYF
CDR3nt: TGTGCCAGCAGCCTCAGGGCTAAAGCCTACGAGCAGTACTTC

v_gene: TRBV5-1
j_gene: TRBJ2-2
abundance: many
d_gene: .
CDR3aa: CASSFNPPAGELFF
CDR3nt: TGCGCCAGCAGCTTTAATCCCCCAGCCGGGGAGCTGTTTTTT

v_gene: TRBV3-1
j_gene: TRBJ1-5
abundance: many
d_gene: .
CDR3aa: CASSQAGAAQHF
CDR3nt: TGTGCCAGCAGCCAGGCAGGGGCGGCCCAGCATTTT

v_gene: TRBV5-1
j_gene: TRBJ1-1
abundance: many
d_gene: .
CDR3aa: CASGTLGGYTEAFF
CDR3nt: TGCGCCAGTGGTACCTTGGGCGGATACACTGAAGCTTTCTTT

v_gene: TRBV5-1
j_gene: TRBJ2-6
abundance: many
d_gene: .
CDR3aa: CASNEEIAGANVLTF
CDR3nt: TGCGCCAGCAACGAAGAGATCGCTGGGGCCAACGTCCTGACTTTC

v_gene: TRBV29-1
j_gene: TRBJ2-1
abundance: .
d_gene: TRBD1
CDR3aa: CSGRDRAYNEQFF
CDR3nt: TGCAGCGGCCGGGACAGGGCCTACAATGAGCAGTTCTTC

v_gene: TRBV7-9
j_gene: TRBJ2-5
abundance: .
d_gene: TRBD2
CDR3aa: CASSLEVSGGGSHETQYF
CDR3nt: TGTGCCAGCAGCTTAGAAGTGTCGGGTGGCGGGAGTCATGAGACCCAGTACTTC

v_gene: TRBV9
j_gene: TRBJ1-4
abundance: many
d_gene: .
CDR3aa: CASSVEERTATNEKLFF
CDR3nt: TGTGCCAGCAGCGTAGAAGAACGGACTGCAACTAATGAAAAACTGTTTTTT

v_gene: TRBV12-3/TRBV12-4
j_gene: TRBJ2-3
abundance: many
d_gene: TRBD1
CDR3aa: CASSLTGRGRADTQYF
CDR3nt: TGTGCCAGCAGTTTAACCGGCAGGGGGCGGGCAGATACGCAGTATTTT

v_gene: TRBV5-1
j_gene: TRBJ2-1
abundance: once
d_gene: TRBD2
CDR3aa: CASSPGRLAGVGEQFF
CDR3nt: TGCGCCAGCAGCCCCGGTCGGCTAGCGGGAGTCGGTGAGCAGTTCTTC

v_gene: TRBV20-1
j_gene: TRBJ2-3
abundance: many
d_gene: .
CDR3aa: CSARDPGYSTDTQYF
CDR3nt: TGCAGTGCTAGAGATCCTGGGTATAGCACAGATACGCAGTATTTT

v_gene: TRBV29-1
j_gene: TRBJ2-1
abundance: many
d_gene: .
CDR3aa: CSVSPGGTGEQFF
CDR3nt: TGCAGCGTATCACCCGGGGGTACAGGGGAGCAGTTCTTC

v_gene: TRBV5-1
j_gene: TRBJ1-1
abundance: many
d_gene: .
CDR3aa: CASSLMRPNTEAFF
CDR3nt: TGCGCCAGCAGCTTGATGCGCCCGAACACTGAAGCTTTCTTT

v_gene: TRBV12-3/TRBV12-4
j_gene: TRBJ2-3
abundance: .
d_gene: TRBD2
CDR3aa: CASSRNLAGAYLTTDTQYF
CDR3nt: TGTGCCAGCAGTCGGAACCTAGCGGGTGCTTACCTTACCACAGATACGCAGTATTTT

v_gene: TRBV20-1
j_gene: TRBJ2-3
abundance: many
d_gene: TRBD2
CDR3aa: CSAQRGAGTDTQYF
CDR3nt: TGCAGTGCTCAGCGGGGGGCCGGCACAGATACGCAGTATTTT

v_gene: TRBV6-5
j_gene: TRBJ2-1
abundance: many
d_gene: TRBD1
CDR3aa: CASSERDRGGRFF
CDR3nt: TGTGCCAGCAGTGAACGGGACAGGGGGGGTCGGTTCTTC

v_gene: TRBV5-6
j_gene: TRBJ2-7
abundance: many
d_gene: .
CDR3aa: CASRMTATYEQYF
CDR3nt: TGTGCCAGCAGGATGACGGCCACCTACGAGCAGTACTTC

v_gene: TRBV12-3/TRBV12-4
j_gene: TRBJ2-3
abundance: once
d_gene: TRBD2
CDR3aa: CASSRGTSAITDTQYF
CDR3nt: TGTGCCAGCAGTCGTGGGACTAGCGCAATCACAGATACGCAGTATTTT

v_gene: TRBV5-1
j_gene: TRBJ1-1
abundance: many
d_gene: .
CDR3aa: CASSYRPGTEAFF
CDR3nt: TGCGCCAGCAGCTACCGTCCGGGCACTGAAGCTTTCTTT

v_gene: TRBV3-1
j_gene: TRBJ2-7
abundance: many
d_gene: .
CDR3aa: CASSQGGLGSYEQYF
CDR3nt: TGTGCCAGCAGCCAAGGGGGGCTCGGGTCCTACGAGCAGTACTTC

v_gene: TRBV20-1
j_gene: TRBJ1-5
abundance: many
d_gene: TRBD1
CDR3aa: CSAGGQGNQPQHF
CDR3nt: TGCAGTGCGGGGGGACAGGGCAATCAGCCCCAGCATTTT

v_gene: TRBV7-9
j_gene: TRBJ2-3
abundance: few
d_gene: TRBD2
CDR3aa: CASSLREDFTDTQYF
CDR3nt: TGTGCCAGCAGCTTGCGGGAGGATTTCACAGATACGCAGTATTTT

v_gene: TRBV28
j_gene: TRBJ2-1
abundance: .
d_gene: .
CDR3aa: CASTRGGGRGNEQFF
CDR3nt: TGTGCCAGCACCAGGGGTGGCGGGAGAGGCAATGAGCAGTTCTTC

v_gene: TRBV7-9
j_gene: TRBJ2-1
abundance: many
d_gene: .
CDR3aa: CASSQQGYHYNEQFF
CDR3nt: TGTGCCAGCAGCCAGCAGGGCTATCACTACAATGAGCAGTTCTTC

v_gene: TRBV3-1
j_gene: TRBJ2-3
abundance: many
d_gene: .
CDR3aa: CASSQSVISSTDTQYF
CDR3nt: TGTGCCAGCAGCCAGTCCGTAATTTCTAGCACAGATACGCAGTATTTT

v_gene: TRBV24-1
j_gene: TRBJ1-5
abundance: many
d_gene: .
CDR3aa: CATSGQGGQPQHF
CDR3nt: TGTGCCACGAGTGGCCAGGGCGGTCAGCCCCAGCATTTT

v_gene: TRBV12-3/TRBV12-4
j_gene: TRBJ2-5
abundance: many
d_gene: TRBD2
CDR3aa: CASSSPGLAGETQYF
CDR3nt: TGTGCCAGCAGTTCGCCGGGACTAGCGGGAGAGACCCAGTACTTC

v_gene: TRBV9
j_gene: TRBJ2-7
abundance: many
d_gene: .
CDR3aa: CASTMPSGGLPKICEQYF
CDR3nt: TGTGCCAGCACCATGCCTTCGGGCGGTCTCCCTAAAATCTGCGAGCAGTACTTC

v_gene: TRBV19
j_gene: TRBJ2-7
abundance: many
d_gene: .
CDR3aa: CASSIKPGATYEQYF
CDR3nt: TGTGCCAGTAGTATAAAGCCTGGAGCCACCTACGAGCAGTACTTC

v_gene: TRBV5-5
j_gene: TRBJ1-2
abundance: many
d_gene: TRBD1
CDR3aa: CASSFTGVLSYGYTF
CDR3nt: TGTGCCAGCAGCTTCACAGGGGTATTGAGCTATGGCTACACCTTC

v_gene: TRBV7-3
j_gene: TRBJ1-1
abundance: many
d_gene: .
CDR3aa: CASSSGGTEAFF
CDR3nt: TGTGCCAGCAGCTCGGGGGGCACTGAAGCTTTCTTT

v_gene: TRBV20-1
j_gene: TRBJ2-1
abundance: many
d_gene: TRBD2
CDR3aa: CSAKDPAGGTTEQFF
CDR3nt: TGCAGTGCTAAAGACCCAGCGGGAGGCACGACTGAGCAGTTCTTC

v_gene: TRBV24-1
j_gene: TRBJ2-1
abundance: many
d_gene: .
CDR3aa: CATSEAEGGRVYNEQFF
CDR3nt: TGTGCCACCAGTGAAGCCGAGGGGGGAAGAGTCTACAATGAGCAGTTCTTC

v_gene: TRBV20-1
j_gene: TRBJ1-5
abundance: many
d_gene: .
CDR3aa: CSAAKKITWGDQPQHF
CDR3nt: TGCAGTGCTGCGAAAAAGATAACCTGGGGGGATCAGCCCCAGCATTTT

v_gene: TRBV5-1
j_gene: TRBJ2-1
abundance: .
d_gene: TRBD2
CDR3aa: CVSSSRLAGVNSYNEQFF
CDR3nt: TGCGTCAGCAGCTCAAGACTAGCGGGAGTTAACTCATACAATGAGCAGTTCTTC

v_gene: TRBV20-1
j_gene: TRBJ1-6
abundance: many
d_gene: .
CDR3aa: CSGKMADSPLHF
CDR3nt: TGCAGTGGTAAAATGGCAGATTCACCCCTCCACTTT

v_gene: TRBV29-1
j_gene: TRBJ2-3
abundance: many
d_gene: TRBD2
CDR3aa: CSVERTEAGGRPDTQYF
CDR3nt: TGCAGCGTTGAGAGGACAGAAGCGGGGGGGCGTCCAGATACGCAGTATTTT

v_gene: TRBV28
j_gene: TRBJ2-2
abundance: many
d_gene: TRBD1
CDR3aa: CASSPRGLHTGELFF
CDR3nt: TGTGCCAGCAGCCCCAGGGGGCTACACACCGGGGAGCTGTTTTTT

v_gene: TRBV30
j_gene: TRBJ2-1
abundance: many
d_gene: .
CDR3aa: CAWSVGRVNEQFF
CDR3nt: TGTGCCTGGAGTGTAGGCAGGGTCAATGAGCAGTTCTTC

v_gene: TRBV28
j_gene: TRBJ1-6
abundance: few
d_gene: .
CDR3aa: CASRSAGPENSPLHF
CDR3nt: TGTGCCAGCAGGAGCGCCGGTCCCGAGAATTCACCCCTCCACTTT

v_gene: TRBV20-1
j_gene: TRBJ2-5
abundance: .
d_gene: .
CDR3aa: CSARGAGTRETQYF
CDR3nt: TGCAGTGCTAGAGGAGCAGGGACCCGAGAGACCCAGTACTTC

v_gene: TRBV20-1
j_gene: TRBJ2-1
abundance: .
d_gene: .
CDR3aa: CSALSTGSGEQFF
CDR3nt: TGCAGCGCGCTCTCGACTGGGTCCGGTGAGCAGTTCTTC

v_gene: TRBV5-1
j_gene: TRBJ2-1
abundance: many
d_gene: .
CDR3aa: CASSSIPGSYNEQFF
CDR3nt: TGCGCCAGCAGCTCTATCCCCGGCTCCTACAATGAGCAGTTCTTC

v_gene: TRBV20-1
j_gene: TRBJ1-2
abundance: .
d_gene: .
CDR3aa: CSDRDRRGSLYGFTF
CDR3nt: TGCAGTGATAGAGATCGGAGGGGATCCCTCTATGGCTTCACCTTC